The text below deals with one T cell receptor (beta chain). The antigen remains undetermined. The CDR3 runs to 13 residues. Trimming shortened V by 5 bases and J by 5 bases, and 13 bases separated the two germline ends. CDR1 is MDHEN, CDR2 SYDVKM, per germline. These data belong to a study of OX40 agonist ivuxolimab in advanced cancers. About the study: Six ivuxolimab dose levels, 0.01 to 10 mg/kg, were given intravenously every 2 weeks. The group had a mean age of about 60 years, ranged from roughly 20 to 79, and was 82.7% male. Enrolled patients in dose escalation had cancers that were hepatocellular carcinoma, melanoma, renal cell or head and neck cancer. Overall study findings and caveats: Clonal expansion from baseline to week 6 occurred in both CD4+ and CD8+ T cells.

Repertoires were generated with immunoSEQ multiplex PCR, while TCRdb's copy carries only in-frame clones and drops some. Among 20,000 or so clones listed, 90% were seen once. The sequence was collected from an adult with an advanced solid tumor such as melanoma, head and neck, liver or kidney cancer. The sequencing here drew on CD4+ or CD8+ T cells sorted from blood, taken in a trial of the OX40 agonist ivuxolimab. This sequence joins TRBV28 and TRBJ2-7; the D gene is possibly TRBD2 (6 bases). The CDR3, as DNA: TGTGCCAGCAGTCCGGGACTCCGAAACGAGCAGTACTTC. This translates into CASSPGLRNEQYF.